This T cell receptor (beta chain) was documented in a study of cytomegalovirus exposure and HLA in healthy donors. General study results and limits: Roughly uniform sequencing depth across donors was assumed, possibly incorrectly.

Germline CDR1 LNHDA, CDR2 SQIVND (reference sequence). Trimming took 3 bases from V and 6 from J; bases not matched to a gene: 8. The CDR3 covers 16 residues. Primers included in the PCR were 60 Vbeta and 13 Jbeta primers. Libraries were prepared by immunoSEQ multiplex PCR; TCRdb keeps only in-frame clonotypes and omits some of them. The sample contains about 140,000 clones, over 65% of which appear only once. Remarks on this clone: The antigen is undetermined.

The chain has TRBV19 and TRBJ2-1; 10 bases map to TRBD2. This clonotype was sampled from a woman younger than 45 in good health and CMV-seronegative. The sequencing input was PBMCs. The CDR3 protein is CASSIDPSGGLNEQFF. CDR3 nucleotide sequence: TGTGCCAGTAGTATCGACCCTAGCGGGGGCCTCAATGAGCAGTTCTTC.